The text below deals with one TCR beta chain. Its antigen remains unknown. Germline CDR1 is MGHRA and CDR2 is YSYEKL. This CDR3 region has 16 residues. Trimming stripped 4 bases from V and 0 bases from J, with 13 bases between. The data stem from a study of T-cell reconstitution after alpha-beta-depleted transplantation in children. Whole-study results and caveats: Several hundred expanded graft clones reportedly gave rise to the alpha-beta T cells present about two months after transplant.

Preparing the TCRbeta library involved the use of unique molecular identifiers. TCRdb recomputed calls from the PCR reads with MiXCR, one row per CDR3 protein. The sample has some 260,000 distinct CDR3 sequences, about 24% seen once; the top ten hold 4% to 5.5%. The chain employs TRBV4-1 and TRBJ1-3; possibly TRBD1 for D (6 bases). The specimen comprised PBMCs, mostly from graft donor cells, sampled 360 days after TCRalphabeta/CD19-depleted stem cell transplant. This sequence originates from a female patient between 2 and 15 years old who had a stem cell transplant for congenital amegakaryocytic thrombocytopenia, so the T cells may come from the graft donor. CDR3 residues: CASSRGGAYSGNTIYF. In DNA form, the CDR3 reads TGCGCCAGCAGCCGGGGGGGCGCTTACTCTGGAAACACCATATATTTT.